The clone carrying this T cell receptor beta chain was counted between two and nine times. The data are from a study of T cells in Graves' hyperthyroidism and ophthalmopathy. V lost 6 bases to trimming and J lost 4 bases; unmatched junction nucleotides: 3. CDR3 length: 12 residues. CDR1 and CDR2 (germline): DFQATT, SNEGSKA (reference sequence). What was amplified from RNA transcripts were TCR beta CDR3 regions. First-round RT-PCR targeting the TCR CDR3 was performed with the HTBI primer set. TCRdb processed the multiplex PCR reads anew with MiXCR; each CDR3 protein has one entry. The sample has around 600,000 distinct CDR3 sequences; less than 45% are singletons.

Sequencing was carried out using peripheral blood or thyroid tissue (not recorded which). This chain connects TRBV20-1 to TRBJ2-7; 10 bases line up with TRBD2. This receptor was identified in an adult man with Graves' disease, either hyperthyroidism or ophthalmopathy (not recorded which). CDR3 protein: CSAPGLAYEQYF. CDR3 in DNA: TGCAGTGCCCCGGGACTAGCGTACGAGCAGTACTTC.